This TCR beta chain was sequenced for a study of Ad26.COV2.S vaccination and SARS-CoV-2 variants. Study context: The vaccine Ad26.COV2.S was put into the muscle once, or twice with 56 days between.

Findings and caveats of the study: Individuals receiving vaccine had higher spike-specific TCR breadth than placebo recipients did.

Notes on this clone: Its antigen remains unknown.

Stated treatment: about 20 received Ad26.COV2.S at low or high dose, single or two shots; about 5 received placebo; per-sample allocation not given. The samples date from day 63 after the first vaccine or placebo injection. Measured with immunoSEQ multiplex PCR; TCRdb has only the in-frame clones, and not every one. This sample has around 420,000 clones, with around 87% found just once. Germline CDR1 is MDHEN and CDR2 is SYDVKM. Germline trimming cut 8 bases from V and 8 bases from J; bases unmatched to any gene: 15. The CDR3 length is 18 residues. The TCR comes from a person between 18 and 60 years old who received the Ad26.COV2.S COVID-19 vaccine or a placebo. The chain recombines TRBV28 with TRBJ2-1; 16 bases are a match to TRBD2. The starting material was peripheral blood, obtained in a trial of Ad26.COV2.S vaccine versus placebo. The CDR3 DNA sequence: TGTGCCAGCGATTGTGTCGGGACTAGCGGGGGGGCCTGTGATGAGCAGTTCTTC. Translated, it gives CASDCVGTSGGACDEQFF.